Here is one TCR beta chain with its context. What antigen it recognizes has not been identified. No clone much larger than this one lies a single base away; base qualities are absent. Frozen genomic DNA underwent high-throughput TCRbeta CDR3 sequencing by immunoSEQ, including PCR amplification, mapping, bias correction and internal controls. In the authors' own workflow: Only productive rearrangements were retained, and each unique TCRbeta sequence was defined by its CDR3 nucleotide sequence together with its V and J gene. Donor-reactive sequences required at least 5-fold expansion in CFSE-low cells versus unstimulated pre-transplant cells and at least 0.01% frequency. To ensure at least 90% detection power, minimum frequency thresholds were set for each subject based on that subject's lowest-template unstimulated sample. Jensen-Shannon divergence between the top 1000 TCRbeta sequences post-transplant and pre-transplant was used to measure repertoire turnover. Two-sided Fisher's exact tests were used to test for changes in how often donor-reactive sequences were detected. Here the immuneACCESS table is served through TCRdb, limited to in-frame sequences with V and J called. Missing clones are a known gap in these copies; in checked studies unresolved V genes cover under half, and the rest lacks a known reason. The DNA gave D and trimming, while V, J and clone size come from that table. For this sample the table gives some 23,000 clones, of which more than 65% were detected only once. The ten biggest clones cover approximately 3% of the sample.

In the paper's terms, the time point label means: pre-transplant. Thawed unstimulated PBMCs were stained for CD3, CD4 and CD8 and FACS-sorted into CD3+CD4+ and CD3+CD8+ populations. Randomization to immunosuppression withdrawal applied to every one of the 8 studied subjects. The Qiagen DNeasy Blood and Tissue Kit was used for genomic DNA isolation. From a lookup of the germline V gene, CDR1 and CDR2 are MRHNA and SNTAGT. Trimming takes 6 bases from V and 3 bases from J, and the germline ends sit 17 bases apart. Spanning cysteine to phenylalanine, the CDR3 consists of 15 amino acids. The DNA shown is the 45-base CDR3, in frame from base 1. This sample was included in a study of T cell clones after liver transplantation (dated by TCRdb to about 2019). The study in broad terms: The samples were obtained from ITN030ST, a randomized trial that attempted immunosuppression withdrawal within 2 years after liver transplantation. After a pre-transplant mixed lymphocyte reaction, TCRbeta sequencing was used to pinpoint donor-reactive T cell clones, which were subsequently tracked in post-transplant blood. As an antigen-independent comparator for donor-reactive sequences, third party-reactive TCRbeta sequences were also identified from pre-transplant MLRs. Of the eight recipients, three were HCV-positive, while the remaining recipients had been transplanted for non-autoimmune, non-viral indications. Subjects received no induction therapy and standard immunosuppression until randomization at 12-24 months post-transplant. Tolerance meant complete immunosuppression withdrawal for at least one year without liver enzymes rising beyond twice the upper limit of normal. Blood samples were collected pre-transplant, pre-randomization before withdrawal, and post-randomization after either complete withdrawal or failed withdrawal. A cohort of 8 liver transplant recipients was studied, of whom 3 were classified as tolerant and 5 as non-tolerant.

Here is what the overall study found, with its caveats: In 5 of 8 subjects, circulating donor-reactive CD4 TCRbeta sequences decreased significantly after transplant, regardless of tolerance or HCV status. Because no allograft tissue specimens were available, donor-reactive T cells may have migrated into the graft instead of being deleted. The decline in donor-reactive sequences exceeded the decline in third party-reactive sequences, suggesting partial antigen-specific deletion that was unrelated to withdrawal success. Low numbers of available donor cells limited the measurable donor-reactive repertoire in two subjects. After accounting for repertoire turnover, donor-reactive detection was significantly reduced in 7 of 8 subjects for CD4 and 8 of 8 for CD8. The conclusions were considered preliminary, being limited by small, heterogeneous patient numbers and non-standardized post-transplant time points.

The starting material was CD4+ T cells from blood, obtained before liver transplant. Recombination linked TRBV6-4 to TRBJ2-5; TRBD1 is a possible D gene, resting on 7 matching bases. The sequence came from a human donor who received a liver transplant. The DNA is TGTGCCAGCAGGAGAACAGGGGACTGGGAAGAGACCCAGTACTTC. Its product reads: CASRRTGDWEETQYF.